Each of the 28 T cell receptor beta chains below was sequenced from the same sample in a study of T cell clonality in common variable immunodeficiency. Profiling relied on immunoSEQ multiplex PCR, and the TCRdb table lists in-frame clones only, not all of them. Singletons are absent from the sample, which has under 60,000 clones. Sequenced: peripheral blood mononuclear cells. The receptors shown here come from a person aged 18 to 70 in good health.

This clone was recorded many times. The read finishes 3 residues shy of the CDR3 end, and the germline J gene is used to complete it. V usage is TRBV20-1 and J usage is TRBJ2-1; D is possibly TRBD1 (5 bases). The V end was cut by 0 bases, the J end by 8 bases, with 11 bases between. CDR1 and CDR2 from the germline V gene are DFQATT and SNEGSKA (reference sequence). The CDR3 length is 13 residues. The CDR3 sequence: CSARDEWGHEQFF. CDR3 bases read: TGCAGTGCTAGAGATGAGTGGGGCCATGAG.

This clone was seen ten or more times. The CDR3 goes on 3 residues after the read ends, and that part is filled in from the germline J gene. The J gene is TRBJ1-2, the V gene TRBV19; 10 bases map to TRBD1. Per germline, CDR1 LNHDA and CDR2 SQIVND (reference sequence). This CDR3 is 14 amino acids long. This chain's CDR3 is CASHLRDRGGGYTF. CDR3 bases read: TGTGCCAGTCATTTGCGGGACAGGGGCGGCGGC.

This clone was seen a handful of times. The read finishes 3 residues shy of the CDR3 end, and the germline J gene is used to complete it. The V and J genes are TRBV10-2 and TRBJ1-1; 8 bases align to TRBD1. CDR1 WSHSY and CDR2 SAAADI come from the germline V gene. J lost 4 bases, V lost 8 bases, and 6 bases had no gene match. This CDR3 contains 13 residues. CDR3 loop: CASVRDRGTEAFF. CDR3 DNA (partial): TGCGCCAGCGTAAGAGACAGGGGCACTGAA.

This clone was counted ten times or more. Read sequence stops 3 residues before the CDR3 end, and the germline J gene provides the missing end. The chain joins TRBV5-6 to TRBJ2-3, with 14 bases lining up with TRBD2. CDR1 is SGHDT and CDR2 is YYEEEE in the germline V gene. The CDR3 loop spans 15 amino acids. Trimming removed 4 bases from V and 6 bases from J; junction bases left unmatched: 4. The sequenced CDR3 bases are TGTGCCAGCAGCAAGACTAGCGGGGGGGGTGATACG. This translates into CASSKTSGGGDT. The full CDR3 reads CASSKTSGGGDTQYF.

This clone has more than one count but fewer than ten. Coverage ceases 3 residues before the CDR3 finishes, and the germline J gene fills in the end. This rearrangement joins TRBV19 to TRBJ2-7; the D gene is possibly TRBD2 (6 bases). The CDR3 runs 14 residues. Germline lookup yields CDR1 LNHDA and CDR2 SQIVND (reference sequence). V lost 4 bases and J 2 bases, leaving 12 bases between the germline ends. CDR3: CASSNRRGAYEQYF. The part of the CDR3 DNA that was read is TGTGCCAGTAGTAATCGCCGCGGGGCCTACGAG. The full variable domain, its missing parts supplied by reference TRBV19 and TRBJ2-7, is DGGITQSPKYLFRKEGQNVTLSCEQNLNHDAMYWYRQDPGQGLRLIYYSQIVNDFQKGDIAEGYSVSREKKESFPLTVTSAQKNPTAFYLCASSNRRGAYEQYFGPGTRLTVT.

With respect to this clone: The read falls 3 residues short of the CDR3 end, and the missing part is taken from the germline J gene. The chain couples TRBV25-1 to TRBJ2-2; possibly TRBD2 for D (5 bases). CDR1 MGHDK and CDR2 SYGVNS come from the germline V gene. CDR3 length equals 15 residues. V was pared by 2 bases and J by 3 bases, with 10 bases between. CDR3 DNA, as far as it was read: TGTGCCAGCAGTGAACACACTAGTTACACCGGGGAG. Residues: CASSEHTSYTGE. The whole CDR3 reads CASSEHTSYTGELFF.

This clone came up a few times. Sequencing ends 3 residues short of the CDR3 end; the germline J gene provides the rest. The gene calls are TRBV29-1 and TRBJ1-5; D is uncertain. Trimming removed 7 bases from V and 4 bases from J, with 11 bases in between. Germline assignment: CDR1 SQVTM and CDR2 ANQGSEA. CDR3 length: 12 residues. The CDR3 loop is CSASAGNQPQHF. The CDR3 bases that were read are TGCAGCGCATCAGCCGGGAATCAGCCC.

This clone has a count of ten or more. The sequenced fragment ends 3 residues before the CDR3 boundary, so the rest is inferred from the germline J gene. This chain connects TRBV29-1 to TRBJ1-1; D is possibly TRBD1 (6 bases). V lost 3 bases and J lost 0, with 11 bases in between. This CDR3 is built from 14 residues. CDR1 is SQVTM and CDR2 is ANQGSEA in the germline V gene. CDR3 in amino acids: CSVDVTGMNTEAFF. The CDR3 bases that were read are TGCAGCGTTGATGTCACAGGGATGAACACTGAA.

This clone has a count of ten or more. The read terminates 3 residues ahead of where the CDR3 ends, so the germline J gene completes it. The rearrangement joins TRBV5-1 to TRBJ2-3; TRBD1 matches at 7 bases. The V gene's germline CDR1 is SGHRS and CDR2 YFSETQ. V shed 4 bases, J shed 2 bases, and the junction held 4 bases outside the gene matches. The CDR3 spans 14 residues. The part of the CDR3 DNA that was read is TGCGCCAGCAGCAGGGACAGAAACACAGATACG. The encoded protein is CASSRDRNTDT. Given in full, the CDR3 is CASSRDRNTDTQYF.

The table lists this clone with many counts. Read data end 3 residues before the CDR3 end; the end is taken from the germline J gene. V usage is TRBV2 and J usage is TRBJ2-7; the D gene is possibly TRBD2 (6 bases). CDR3 length: 16 amino acids. The germline gives CDR1 SNHLY, CDR2 FYNNEI. V lost 4 bases, J lost 0 bases, and 16 bases lay in between. The CDR3 reads CASSGRRDSFSYEQYF. The DNA read from the CDR3 is TGTGCCAGCAGTGGGCGCCGGGACTCCTTCTCCTACGAG.

In this sample, this clone turned up many times. The read terminates 3 residues ahead of where the CDR3 ends, so the germline J gene completes it. The chain joins TRBV20-1 to TRBJ2-3, with TRBD2 identical over 8 bases. Germline CDR1 is DFQATT and CDR2 is SNEGSKA (reference sequence). The CDR3 contains 15 residues. Trimming at V came to 5 bases and at J to 2 bases, leaving 9 bases not matched to a gene. CDR3 amino acids: CSARSSGPNTDTQYF. Partial CDR3 DNA: TGCAGTGCTCGCTCTAGCGGGCCCAACACAGATACG.

This clone was counted ten times or more. The read finishes 3 residues shy of the CDR3 end, and the germline J gene is used to complete it. The V gene is TRBV29-1, the J gene TRBJ1-4, with 7 positions matching TRBD1. Per the germline V gene, CDR1 is SQVTM and CDR2 is ANQGSEA. With 0 bases clipped from V and 5 bases from J, the junction kept 6 bases outside the gene matches. The CDR3 spans 15 residues. The sequenced CDR3 bases are TGCAGCGTTGAAGACCGACAGGGCACCAATGAAAAA. It codes for CSVEDRQGTNEK. In full, the CDR3 is CSVEDRQGTNEKLFF. Full variable domain (outside the CDR3, taken from reference TRBV29-1 and TRBJ1-4): SAVISQKPSRDICQRGTSLTIQCQVDSQVTMMFWYRQQPGQSLTLIATANQGSEATYESGFVIDKFPISRPNLTFSTLTVSNMSPEDSSIYLCSVEDRQGTNEKLFFGSGTQLSVL.

This clone has a handful of counts. The CDR3 is cut off 3 residues early in the read; its end comes from the germline J gene. The J gene is TRBJ1-6, the V gene TRBV2; D is unresolved. V was shortened by 4 bases and J by 6 bases, with 16 bases between the two germline ends. Germline values: CDR1 SNHLY, CDR2 FYNNEI. The CDR3 loop spans 16 amino acids. CDR3 DNA (partial): TGTGCCAGCAGTGTTAATCCTCCGGGGAGTAATTCACCC. It translates to CASSVNPPGSNSP. In full, the CDR3 is CASSVNPPGSNSPLHF.

This clone was counted many times. The read falls 3 residues short of the CDR3 end, and the missing part is taken from the germline J gene. V gene TRBV19 combines with J gene TRBJ2-2; 11 bases are shared with TRBD1. Unmatched junction bases numbered 8, after V lost 6 bases and J lost 5 bases. This CDR3 comprises 16 residues. The germline V gene has CDR1 LNHDA and CDR2 SQIVND (reference sequence). Partial CDR3 DNA: TGTGCCAGTAGGCGTCCCGGGACAGGGGGAACCGGGGAG. Translating it yields CASRRPGTGGTGE. The full CDR3 reads CASRRPGTGGTGELFF.

As to this clone: The read stops 3 residues short of the end of the CDR3; the missing end is completed from the germline J gene. The chain joins TRBV6-1 to TRBJ1-2; 10 positions agree with TRBD1. The germline V gene has CDR1 MNHNS and CDR2 SASEGT. The CDR3 consists of 13 residues. CDR3 in amino acids: CASSGDRGYDYTF. Incomplete CDR3 DNA: TGTGCCAGCAGTGGGGACAGGGGCTACGAC.

In its sample, this clone was seen many times. The CDR3 end is not reached by the read, which stops 3 residues before it; the germline J gene fills it in. The chain has TRBV20-1 and TRBJ2-3; the D is unclear. This CDR3 contains 13 residues. CDR1 and CDR2 (germline): DFQATT, SNEGSKA (reference sequence). V gave up 2 bases and J gave up 3 bases, with 9 bases separating them. Here the CDR3 reads CSARRKGTDTQYF. CDR3 DNA, as far as it was read: TGCAGTGCTAGAAGGAAGGGTACAGATACG.

This clone showed up many times. The CDR3 end falls 3 residues outside the read, so it is completed with the germline J gene. The rearrangement uses TRBV20-1 and TRBJ2-7; 9 nucleotides match TRBD1. CDR1 is DFQATT and CDR2 is SNEGSKA in the germline V gene (reference sequence). The CDR3 is made up of 13 amino acids. Trimming removed 3 bases from V and 4 bases from J; junction bases left unmatched: 4. The CDR3 reads CSASGTGFYEQYF. CDR3 DNA (partial): TGCAGTGCTAGTGGGACAGGGTTTTACGAG.

This clone showed up just a few times. The CDR3 end falls 3 residues outside the read, so it is completed with the germline J gene. The chain couples TRBV19 to TRBJ1-2; TRBD1 matches at 7 bases. The CDR3 totals 15 residues. Germline lookup yields CDR1 LNHDA and CDR2 SQIVND (reference sequence). The trim removed 7 bases at V and 2 bases at J, leaving 10 bases unmatched. The CDR3 is CASKFRGGENYGYTF. CDR3 DNA (partial): TGTGCCAGTAAATTTCGAGGGGGCGAAAACTATGGC. The full variable domain, its missing parts supplied by reference TRBV19 and TRBJ1-2, is DGGITQSPKYLFRKEGQNVTLSCEQNLNHDAMYWYRQDPGQGLRLIYYSQIVNDFQKGDIAEGYSVSREKKESFPLTVTSAQKNPTAFYLCASKFRGGENYGYTFGSGTRLTVV.

This clone was recorded at least ten times. With the read ending 3 residues before the CDR3 end, the germline J gene is used to fill in that end. The chain carries TRBV30 and TRBJ2-2; TRBD1 aligns across 7 bases. V shed 5 bases and J 5 bases; nucleotides not matched to a gene: 5. The CDR3 length is 13 residues. Germline-derived CDR1 and CDR2 are GTSNPN and SVGIG (reference sequence). CDR3 DNA, as far as it was read: TGTGCCTGGGCGACAGGGTGGACCGGGGAG. It is translated as CAWATGWTGE. The full CDR3 sequence reads CAWATGWTGELFF.

This clone was seen many times. The CDR3 end falls 3 residues outside the read, so it is completed with the germline J gene. The chain joins TRBV19 to TRBJ1-2; the match to TRBD1 covers 8 bases. The ends lost 6 bases at V and 5 bases at J; junction bases unmatched: 5. The CDR3 has 13 residues. Germline-derived CDR1 and CDR2 are LNHDA and SQIVND (reference sequence). CDR3 sequence reads: CASRWTGNYGYTF. Partial CDR3 DNA: TGTGCCAGTAGATGGACAGGGAATTATGGC.

This clone was detected a few times. The read finishes 3 residues shy of the CDR3 end, and the germline J gene is used to complete it. V gene TRBV10-2 combines with J gene TRBJ2-7; D unresolved. Germline CDR1 is WSHSY and CDR2 is SAAADI. The ends were cut back, 4 bases at V and 5 bases at J, with 6 bases in the middle. CDR3 length: 11 residues. The DNA read from the CDR3 is TGCGCCAGCAGTGTAATCGACGAG. Its translation is CASSVIDE. The entire CDR3 is CASSVIDEQYF.

A note on this clone: The read comes to an end 3 residues before the CDR3 does, leaving the germline J gene to fill in the end. The J gene is TRBJ2-3, the V gene TRBV2; a possible D gene is TRBD1 (6 bases). V was trimmed by 3 bases and J by 4 bases, leaving 14 bases between them. The CDR3 has 15 amino acids. From germline, CDR1 is SNHLY and CDR2 FYNNEI. CDR3 DNA (partial): TGTGCCAGCAGTGATCGTGGGGGCGCGGCAGATACG. Protein sequence: CASSDRGGAADT. The whole CDR3 sequence is CASSDRGGAADTQYF.

This clone was recorded many times. Read sequence stops 3 residues before the CDR3 end, and the germline J gene provides the missing end. The genes are TRBV7-6 and TRBJ2-1; TRBD2 might be the D (6 bases). V was trimmed by 3 bases and J by 0 bases, leaving 12 bases between them. The germline CDR1 and CDR2 sequences are SGHVS and FNYEAQ. This CDR3 contains 16 residues. The CDR3: CASSFRRGNSYNEQFF. CDR3 bases read: TGTGCCAGCAGCTTTCGTCGCGGGAACTCCTACAATGAG.

This clone has a count of ten or more. The DNA ends 3 residues before the CDR3 does, and the rest of the CDR3 is filled in from the germline J gene. The rearrangement links TRBV7-9 to TRBJ2-1; possible D gene TRBD1, 6 bases. This CDR3 contains 15 residues. With 5 bases removed from V and 0 bases from J, the gap between germline ends came to 11 bases. Germline loops: CDR1 SEHNR, CDR2 FQNEAQ (reference sequence). The part of the CDR3 DNA that was read is TGTGCCAGCAGCGAAATAGGGGGCTCCTACAATGAG. As protein: CASSEIGGSYNE. From start to end, the CDR3 is CASSEIGGSYNEQFF.

This clone was detected ten times or more. The sequence runs out 3 residues before the end of the CDR3; the remainder is reconstructed from the germline J gene. The rearrangement uses TRBV5-1 and TRBJ1-2; 11 nucleotides line up with TRBD1. V shed 0 bases and J 4 bases; nucleotides not matched to a gene: 2. From germline, CDR1 is SGHRS and CDR2 YFSETQ. The CDR3 has 15 residues. The part of the CDR3 DNA that was read is TGCGCCAGCAGCTTGGGGACAGGGGGCGCCTATGGC. Encoded protein: CASSLGTGGAYG. The whole CDR3 region reads CASSLGTGGAYGYTF. The whole variable domain, remainder taken from reference TRBV5-1 and TRBJ1-2, is KAGVTQTPRYLIKTRGQQVTLSCSPISGHRSVSWYQQTPGQGLQFLFEYFSETQRNKGNFPGRFSGRQFSNSRSEMNVSTLELGDSALYLCASSLGTGGAYGYTFGSGTRLTVV.

Many counts were recorded for this clone. The missing CDR3 end, 3 residues past where the read stops, is filled in from the germline J gene. The chain recombines TRBV5-1 with TRBJ1-1; TRBD1 matches at 7 bases. This CDR3 spans 14 amino acids. Losses at the gene ends were 3 bases for V and 1 base for J; bases not matched to a gene: 3. Per the germline V gene, CDR1 is SGHRS and CDR2 is YFSETQ. CDR3 DNA (partial): TGCGCCAGCAGCTCAACAGGGGCGAACACTGAA. This codes for CASSSTGANTE. The full CDR3 protein is CASSSTGANTEAFF.

In regard to this clone: The read ends 3 residues early relative to the CDR3; the germline J gene fills the gap. The genes are TRBV30 and TRBJ2-5, with TRBD2 matching over 7 bases. The CDR3 is 15 amino acids. V shed 8 bases, J shed 3 bases, and the junction held 15 bases outside the gene matches. The germline V gene has CDR1 GTSNPN and CDR2 SVGIG (reference sequence). CDR3 in amino acids: CAGSFGLAVEETQYF. The DNA read from the CDR3 is TGTGCCGGATCCTTCGGGCTAGCGGTTGAAGAGACC. Based on the CDR3 plus reference TRBV30 and TRBJ2-5, the full variable domain is SQTIHQWPATLVQPVGSPLSLECTVEGTSNPNLYWYRQAAGRGLQLLFYSVGIGQISSEVPQNLSASRPQDRQFILSSKKLLLSDSGFYLCAGSFGLAVEETQYFGPGTRLLVL.

There are many counts of this clone. The DNA ends 3 residues before the CDR3 does, and the rest of the CDR3 is filled in from the germline J gene. The chain carries TRBV24-1 and TRBJ2-7; D perhaps matches TRBD1 (6 bases). Germline V gene data show CDR1 as KGHDR and CDR2 as SFDVKD. The V end was cut by 9 bases, the J end by 5 bases, with 28 bases between. The CDR3 is made up of 17 amino acids. CDR3 DNA, as far as it was read: TGTGCCACCCTTGTAATTGGCTATTGGACAGTAGCCCACGAG. This sequence encodes CATLVIGYWTVAHE. The CDR3 reads in full as CATLVIGYWTVAHEQYF.